Here is one T cell receptor beta chain with its context. Profiling relied on immunoSEQ multiplex PCR, and the TCRdb table lists in-frame clones only, not all of them. The sample lists some 580,000 clones, around 97% occurring once. The record originates from a study of shared clonotypes between healthy human individuals. The CD4+ fraction was divided into a CD45RA+ naive subset and a CD45RA-negative memory subset. V was trimmed by 2 bases and J by 5 bases, leaving 8 bases between them. There are 12 residues in the CDR3. Looked up from germline, CDR1 is SGHDT and CDR2 is YYEEEE. The TCR originated in a woman aged 25 to 39 in good health. The gene calls are TRBV5-6 and TRBJ2-7; D is unresolved. The material sequenced was naive CD4+ T cells sorted from blood. As for subset: CD45RA+ positively selected. The CDR3 reads CASSFSLNEQYF. The DNA for the CDR3 is TGTGCCAGCAGCTTTTCGCTGAACGAGCAGTACTTC.